This T cell receptor (beta chain) was observed in a study of type 1 and type 2 diabetes patients. Overall study context: A total of approximately 20,000,000 paired-end reads came from the whole study.

Only a few counts were recorded for this clonotype. There are 14 residues in the CDR3. V shed 0 bases and J shed 4 bases, with 9 bases lying between them. CDR1 and CDR2 (germline): SGHTA, FQGNSA. Genomic DNA was the PCR template. The TCR beta CDR3 region was amplified using 30 forward and 13 reverse primers. TCRdb analysed the multiplex PCR reads with MiXCR anew, one entry per CDR3 protein. The data contain around 300,000 distinct CDR3 sequences, more than 45% of them singletons. The gene calls are TRBV7-2 and TRBJ2-5; the D is unclear. The TCR originated in a man aged 18 to 30 with type 2 diabetes. The sample consisted of peripheral blood mononuclear cells (PBMCs). The CDR3 DNA sequence: TGTGCCAGCAGCTTAGCGCCGCTCGGAGAGACCCAGTACTTC. It codes for CASSLAPLGETQYF.